This T cell receptor (beta chain) was recorded in a study of glioma-infiltrating T cells. Whole-study findings and limits: Tissue and blood shared very few CDR3 sequences. Above-expected tissue-blood divergence occurred in all gliomas, most in low-grade ones.

This clonotype was detected many times. Its specificity is unknown. Germline assignment: CDR1 MNHNY and CDR2 SVGAGI (reference sequence). Losses at the gene ends were 1 base for V and 6 bases for J; bases not matched to a gene: 8. This CDR3 spans 15 amino acids. Using RNA template, CDR3s of TCR alpha and beta were amplified with iRepertoire arm-PCR. For one-step reverse transcription and amplification, roughly 85-450 ng of tissue mRNA or PBMC total RNA was used. TCRdb reprocessed the multiplex PCR reads with MiXCR, giving one entry per CDR3 protein. This sample has about 93,000 distinct CDR3 sequences, with about 40% found just once.

Sequenced: glioma tissue, nonneoplastic brain tissue, or PBMCs (not recorded which). The origin of this receptor is a human donor with low-grade glioma or glioblastoma, undergoing nonglioma brain surgery, or in good health (not recorded which). The chain carries TRBV6-6 and TRBJ2-7, with 8 bases fitting TRBD1. CDR3: CASSYFGTGIREQYF. CDR3 DNA sequence: TGTGCCAGCAGTTACTTTGGGACAGGAATTCGCGAGCAGTACTTC.